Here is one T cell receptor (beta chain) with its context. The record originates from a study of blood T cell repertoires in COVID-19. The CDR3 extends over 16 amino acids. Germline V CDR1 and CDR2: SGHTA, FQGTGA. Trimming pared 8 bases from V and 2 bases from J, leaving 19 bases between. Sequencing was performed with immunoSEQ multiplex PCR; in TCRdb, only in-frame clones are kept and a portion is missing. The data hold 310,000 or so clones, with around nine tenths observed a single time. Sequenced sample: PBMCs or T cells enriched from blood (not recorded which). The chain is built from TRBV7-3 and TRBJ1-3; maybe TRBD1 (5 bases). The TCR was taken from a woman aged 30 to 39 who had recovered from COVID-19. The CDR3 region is CASSLWGAGPGNTIYF. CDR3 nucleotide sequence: TGTGCCAGCTCCTTGTGGGGCGCCGGACCTGGAAACACCATATATTTT.